This T cell receptor (beta chain) was documented in a study of CD8 T cells in ankylosing spondylitis. Quantitative molecular-barcoded 5'-RACE generated the TCR beta libraries. Using its own MiXCR run on the 5' RACE reads, TCRdb lists one record per CDR3 protein. The table records approximately 440,000 distinct CDR3 sequences, 15% to 20% of them present only once. This clonotype was observed a few times. The antigen is not known. Whole-study results and caveats: Clones linked with disease were CD8+ and fairly uncommon in the peripheral blood. Certain motif variants had earlier appeared in reactive arthritis synovial fluid and blood. Disease-linked clones reportedly concentrated significantly in matched ankylosing spondylitis synovial fluid. A TCR beta motif of fewer than ten highly homologous variants seemed to mark ankylosing spondylitis blood.

The material sequenced was blood, either unsorted or a sorted T cell fraction (not recorded which). The TCR sequence derives from a male donor with ankylosing spondylitis.

CDR3 nucleotide sequence: TGCAGCGTTGGTGTCGGGAGAAATGTACTAGCGGGTCACGAGCAGTTCTTC. Protein product: CSVGVGRNVLAGHEQFF. The chain joins TRBV29-1 to TRBJ2-1; TRBD2 aligns across 9 bases. Germline V gene data show CDR1 as SQVTM and CDR2 as ANQGSEA. The CDR3 is 17 residues long. The trim removed 4 bases at V and 10 bases at J, leaving 20 bases unmatched.